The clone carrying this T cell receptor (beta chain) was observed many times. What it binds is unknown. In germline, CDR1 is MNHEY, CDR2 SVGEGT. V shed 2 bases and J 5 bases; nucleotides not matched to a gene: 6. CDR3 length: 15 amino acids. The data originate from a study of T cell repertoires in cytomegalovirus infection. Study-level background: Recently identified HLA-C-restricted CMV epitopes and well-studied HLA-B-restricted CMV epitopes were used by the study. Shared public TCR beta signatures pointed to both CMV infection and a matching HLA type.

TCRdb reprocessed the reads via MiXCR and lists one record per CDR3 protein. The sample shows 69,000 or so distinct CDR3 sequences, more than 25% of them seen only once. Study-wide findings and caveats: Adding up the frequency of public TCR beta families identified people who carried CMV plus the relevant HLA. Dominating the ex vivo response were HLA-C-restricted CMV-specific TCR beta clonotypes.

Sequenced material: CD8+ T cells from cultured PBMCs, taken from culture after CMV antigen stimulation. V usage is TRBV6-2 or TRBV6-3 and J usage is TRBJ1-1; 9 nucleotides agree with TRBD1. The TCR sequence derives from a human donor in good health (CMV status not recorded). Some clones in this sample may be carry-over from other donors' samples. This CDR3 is CASSYQNRGRTEAFF. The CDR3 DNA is TGTGCCAGCAGTTACCAGAACAGGGGGCGGACTGAAGCTTTCTTT.